This T cell receptor (beta chain) was sequenced during a study of esophageal squamous cell carcinoma under preoperative chemotherapy (dated by TCRdb to between 2018 and 2020). In terms of the full investigation: TCR repertoires were profiled in both peripheral blood T cells and tumor-infiltrating lymphocytes. The study assessed how paclitaxel-nedaplatin chemotherapy affected T-cell receptor repertoires in patients with esophageal squamous cell carcinoma. Roughly five patients with primary esophageal squamous cell carcinoma were included in the cohort. Repertoires from samples obtained before paclitaxel-nedaplatin therapy were compared with repertoires from samples obtained after paclitaxel-nedaplatin therapy. Points the paper makes about the study in general: Tumor-infiltrating lymphocytes after treatment appeared to come partly from peripheral T cells migrating into the tumor, rather than solely from local clonal changes. Clonotype frequencies shifted immediately and substantially under paclitaxel-nedaplatin therapy, and abundant clones were more likely to contract than to amplify. Only five patients with esophageal squamous cell carcinoma were analyzed, making for a small cohort. After chemotherapy, TCR diversity rose significantly in peripheral T cells, but this increase was not seen in tumor-infiltrating lymphocytes.

Sequences MNHEY (CDR1) and SVGAGI (CDR2) are obtained from the germline V gene. The CDR3 runs 13 residues from the cysteine to the phenylalanine. Only CDR3 DNA is held: 39 bases, read in frame from base 1. V gives up 1 base and J gives up 10 bases, and the segment between their germline ends measures 11 bases. Interpreted using the paper, the time point label stands for: before preoperative PTX-NDP chemotherapy. Paclitaxel-nedaplatin was administered to patients as preoperative chemotherapy before surgery. Library generation was performed with PCR. These reads were obtained on a HiSeq X Ten. TCR repertoires were characterized by high-throughput sequencing. TCRdb reprocessing: public reads trimmed at Q25 with fastp, clones called with MiXCR, in-frame beta chains kept. Rows are unified per CDR3 protein, each entry keeping the most common DNA and genes. The sample profile shows roughly 30,000 distinct CDR3 sequences; roughly 52% of them were found once. Approximately 12% of the sample comes from the top ten.

This clonotype was found a few times. Its antigen is unknown. Qualities for individual bases were not recorded, and no much larger clone is one base off. In this chain, TRBV6-5 is recombined with TRBJ2-1, with the D gene not confidently named. The material was obtained from a patient given preoperative chemotherapy. This TCR was recovered from a human donor with esophageal squamous cell carcinoma. The donor label of this sample is uncertain. The CDR3 has the sequence CASSYFASYEQFF. The nucleotides read TGTGCCAGCAGTTACTTTGCGTCCTACGAGCAGTTCTTC.